This T cell receptor (beta chain) was captured in a study of T cells in Graves' hyperthyroidism and ophthalmopathy. Ten or more counts support this clonotype. As yet, its antigen is unknown. The germline V and J ends were trimmed by 6 bases and 6 bases, with 18 bases remaining between them. Germline loops: CDR1 DFQATT, CDR2 SNEGSKA (reference sequence). CDR3 length: 14 amino acids. RNA transcripts served as the template for amplifying TCR beta CDR3 regions. HTBI primers were employed in a first-round RT-PCR of the TCR CDR3. TCRdb passed the multiplex PCR reads through MiXCR, listing each CDR3 protein once. The sample consists of 300,000 to 400,000 distinct CDR3 sequences, 20% to 25% of them appearing once. General observations from the study: Blood held most thyroid clonotypes expanded above 0.001 frequency.

Among the patients, aged 18 to 65, hyperthyroidism was newly diagnosed and had lasted under 2 months. Diagnosis relied on clinical symptoms, serum thyroxine and TRAb, thyroid ultrasound and orbital computed tomography. The source of the PBMCs was approximately 9.5 ml of fresh peripheral blood. The source material was blood. The source is a woman between 45 and 65 years old with Graves' hyperthyroidism. The chain links TRBV20-1 to TRBJ2-1; TRBD1 might be the D (6 bases). The CDR3 reads CSASPGEVINEQFF. The CDR3 DNA follows: TGCAGTGCAAGCCCAGGGGAAGTTATCAATGAGCAGTTCTTC.